What follows are 5 T cell receptor beta chains derived from one specimen sequenced in a study of T cell responses to AZD1222 COVID-19 vaccine listed by TCRdb under 2021. The library was produced with the immunoSEQ multiplex PCR assay. TCRdb took over this immuneACCESS table, retaining in-frame rearrangements with V and J assigned. Such tables are incomplete; in checked studies, under half of the missing clones stem from an unresolved V gene, and the remainder is unexplained. The sample yields 130,000 or so clones; more than 70% were counted once. The ten most abundant clones make up roughly 12% of the sample. What this sample's time point label stands for: baseline before first vaccination. The input for sequencing was peripheral blood, taken on day 0 of AZD1222 vaccination. These receptors were collected from an adult in good health.

The CDR3 reads CATSAEGFLVCVSDSPLHF. CDR3 nucleotides: TGTGCCACCAGTGCGGAGGGGTTTTTAGTCTGTGTATCCGATTCACCCCTCCACTTT. V usage is TRBV24-1 and J usage is TRBJ1-6; D may be TRBD1 (5 bases). CDR1 is KGHDR and CDR2 is SFDVKD in the germline V gene. The CDR3 is made up of 19 amino acids. The V end was cut by 5 bases, the J end by 8 bases, with 27 bases between.

The rearrangement links TRBV27 to TRBJ2-1; 9 bases line up with TRBD1. The germline gives CDR1 MNHEY, CDR2 SMNVEV (reference sequence). The CDR3 is 14 amino acids. The V gene end was trimmed by 7 bases and the J gene end by 4 bases; junction bases not matched to a gene: 5. This CDR3 reads CASTQGQGYNEQFF. DNA of the CDR3: TGTGCCAGCACCCAAGGACAGGGGTACAATGAGCAGTTCTTC.

This chain links TRBV5-6 with TRBJ2-1, with 8 bases aligning to TRBD1. Germline lookup yields CDR1 SGHDT and CDR2 YYEEEE. This CDR3 comprises 15 residues. Trimming at V came to 2 bases and at J to 4 bases, leaving 5 bases not matched to a gene. CDR3 region: CASSFVGQAYNEQFF. CDR3 DNA: TGTGCCAGCAGCTTCGTGGGACAGGCGTACAATGAGCAGTTCTTC.

The chain joins TRBV4-3 to TRBJ1-1, with a possible D match to TRBD1 (6 bases). Trimming removed 3 bases at V and 4 bases at J, with 21 bases between. Germline V gene sequence: CDR1 LGHNA, CDR2 YSLEER. This CDR3 is 17 amino acids long. This CDR3 reads CASSHSLARGESTEAFF. As DNA, the CDR3 is TGCGCCAGCAGCCATAGCCTCGCCAGGGGAGAAAGCACTGAAGCTTTCTTT.

This chain joins TRBV18 and TRBJ1-3; D unresolved. Between the trimmed V and J ends, which lost 2 bases and 0 bases, there was a span of 8 bases. The CDR3 has 15 amino acids. Germline CDR1 is KGHSH and CDR2 is LQKENI. The DNA for the CDR3 is TGTGCCAGCTCACCAAGGCGGGACTCTGGAAACACCATATATTTT. It yields the protein CASSPRRDSGNTIYF. Drawing the rest from reference TRBV18 and TRBJ1-3, the complete variable domain is NAGVMQNPRHLVRRRGQEARLRCSPMKGHSHVYWYRQLPEEGLKFMVYLQKENIIDESGMPKERFSAEFPKEGPSILRIQQVVRGDSAAYFCASSPRRDSGNTIYFGEGSWLTVV.